One sample yielded the 9 T cell receptor beta chains listed below, sequenced in a study of early T cells in non-severe SARS-CoV-2 infection. MiXCR was run by TCRdb on the 5' RACE reads, yielding one entry per CDR3 protein. The sample has 84,000 or so distinct CDR3 sequences; more than 13% are singletons. Material: whole blood. Receptor source: an adult who was a healthcare worker with PCR-confirmed SARS-CoV-2 infection or an uninfected control (not recorded which).

The chain recombines TRBV5-6 with TRBJ1-2; D unclear. The CDR3 is 12 amino acids. Germline values: CDR1 SGHDT, CDR2 YYEEEE. The V end lost 3 bases, the J end lost 8 bases, and 11 bases lay between the germline ends. Written as DNA, the CDR3 is TGTGCCAGCAGCTCCTGGGCCCGGGGCTACACCTTC. This gives the protein CASSSWARGYTF.

This clonotype has only a few counts. The V call is TRBV7-2, the J call TRBJ1-5; TRBD1 matches 7 bases. Germline CDR1 and CDR2: SGHTA and FQGNSA. This CDR3 has 14 residues. J gave up 7 bases and V 1 base, and 4 bases lay outside the gene matches. Written as DNA, the CDR3 is TGTGCCAGCAGCTTAGGGCCAGGGGGACAGCCCCAGCATTTT. This codes for CASSLGPGGQPQHF.

The rearrangement uses TRBV29-1 and TRBJ1-2, with a tentative D call TRBD1 (5 bases). Germline loops: CDR1 SQVTM, CDR2 ANQGSEA. V lost 7 bases and J lost 0, with 12 bases in between. The length of the CDR3 is 13 residues. CDR3 coding DNA: TGCAGCGCAACGGGGACTTCTAACTATGGCTACACCTTC. Residues: CSATGTSNYGYTF. The full variable domain, in which reference TRBV29-1 and TRBJ1-2 provide the parts outside the CDR3, is SAVISQKPSRDICQRGTSLTIQCQVDSQVTMMFWYRQQPGQSLTLIATANQGSEATYESGFVIDKFPISRPNLTFSTLTVSNMSPEDSSIYLCSATGTSNYGYTFGSGTRLTVV.

There are a few counts of this clonotype. The V and J genes are TRBV6-5 and TRBJ2-1, with D perhaps matching TRBD2 (6 bases). Between the trimmed V and J ends, which lost 6 bases and 9 bases, there was a span of 21 bases. Germline assignment: CDR1 MNHEY and CDR2 SVGAGI. CDR3 length equals 15 residues. The DNA of the CDR3 is TGTGCCAGCAGCCCGCCCGGGAGAAGCATTGGTGAGCAGTTCTTC. Translated, it gives CASSPPGRSIGEQFF.

As regards this clonotype: A read error may produce the germline difference seen at one junction end. V is TRBV4-2 and J is TRBJ1-1, with TRBD1 matching 7 bases. Germline V gene sequence: CDR1 LGHNA, CDR2 YNFKEQ. This CDR3 has 15 amino acids. CDR3 DNA sequence: TGTGCCAGCAGCCAAGATAGCAGGGGGAACACTGAAGCTCTCTTT. Translation gives CASSQDSRGNTEALF.

This clonotype was picked up many times. The chain employs TRBV6-2 or TRBV6-3 and TRBJ2-3; D is perhaps TRBD1 (6 bases). Germline CDR1 is MNHEY and CDR2 is SVGEGT. The CDR3 totals 16 residues. The germline V and J ends were trimmed by 6 bases and 4 bases, with 20 bases remaining between them. CDR3 region: CASRASGAPWADTQYF. CDR3 in DNA: TGTGCCAGCAGAGCATCAGGGGCCCCCTGGGCAGATACGCAGTATTTT.

This clonotype was detected only a few times. The V and J genes are TRBV29-1 and TRBJ2-2, with D hard to call. The CDR3 covers 15 residues. Between the trimmed V and J ends, which lost 6 bases and 5 bases, there was a span of 19 bases. Germline V gene data show CDR1 as SQVTM and CDR2 as ANQGSEA. CDR3 amino acids: CSVALQLSDTGELFF. The CDR3 region has the DNA TGCAGCGTCGCATTACAGTTGTCAGATACCGGGGAGCTGTTTTTT.

The rearrangement uses TRBV5-1 and TRBJ2-5; D gene uncertain. Per the germline V gene, CDR1 is SGHRS and CDR2 is YFSETQ. The CDR3 covers 13 residues. V was cut by 4 bases and J by 2 bases, with 9 bases left in between. The CDR3: CASSPSIQETQYF. The CDR3 DNA reads as TGCGCCAGCAGCCCCTCAATACAAGAGACCCAGTACTTC.

Ten or more counts support this clonotype. This chain links TRBV18 with TRBJ1-3, with D possibly matching TRBD1 (5 bases). Germline CDR1 and CDR2: KGHSH and LQKENI. The length of the CDR3 is 17 residues. The germline V and J ends were trimmed by 2 bases and 0 bases, with 14 bases remaining between them. CDR3 in amino acids: CASSPAGPNFSGNTIYF. Written as DNA, the CDR3 is TGTGCCAGCTCACCAGCAGGGCCCAACTTCTCTGGAAACACCATATATTTT. The full variable domain, rest sourced from reference TRBV18 and TRBJ1-3, is NAGVMQNPRHLVRRRGQEARLRCSPMKGHSHVYWYRQLPEEGLKFMVYLQKENIIDESGMPKERFSAEFPKEGPSILRIQQVVRGDSAAYFCASSPAGPNFSGNTIYFGEGSWLTVV.